This T cell receptor (beta chain) was profiled in a study of identical twins. Study conclusions and caveats: Compared with unrelated sharing, twin-shared out-of-frame alpha sequences had more low-probability sequences. Rather than following the same donors, the conclusions depended on cross-sectional statistical analysis.

This clonotype was counted only a few times. Its specificity is unknown. The CDR3 consists of 13 residues. The germline gives CDR1 LGHNA, CDR2 YNFKEQ. Trimming cost V 3 bases and J 5 bases, with 9 bases left between them. TCRdb fed the 5' RACE reads into MiXCR, producing one record per CDR3 protein. The top ten clones hold under 9.5% of a sample with roughly 350,000 distinct CDR3 sequences, approximately 8.7% of them seen once. The receptor's source is a woman aged 50 to 65 in good health. The sequenced sample consisted of naive T cells sorted from blood. This chain joins TRBV4-2 and TRBJ2-3, with D possibly matching TRBD2 (5 bases). The DNA of the CDR3 is TGTGCCAGCAGCCACACTAGAGGAGATACGCAGTATTTT. This codes for CASSHTRGDTQYF.